Listed below are T cell receptor beta chains from one sample, sequenced in a study of cytomegalovirus exposure and HLA in healthy donors. Using immunoSEQ multiplex PCR, the repertoire was profiled, and TCRdb retains in-frame clones only, with some absent. The sample contains around 150,000 clones, about 80% of which appear only once. Sequenced material: PBMCs. The source of these receptors is a man aged 25-45 years in good health and CMV-seropositive. The CDR3 runs from the conserved cysteine through the conserved F or W. Each record gives: clone size, V gene, J gene, D gene, CDR3 protein, CDR3 DNA. The D gene is left open where the match is weak. For some rows the clone size is stated as once, few or many, or as a class when expanded; others skip it.

NA	TRBV6-1	TRBJ2-5	NA	CATITGPGAGTQYF	TGTGCCACTATAACAGGGCCTGGGGCCGGGACCCAGTACTTC
NA	TRBV18	TRBJ2-5	TRBD2	CASSPRGGRETQYF	TGTGCCAGCTCACCACGGGGGGGTCGAGAGACCCAGTACTTC
NA	TRBV30	TRBJ1-1	TRBD1	CAWNPGGAAEAFF	TGTGCCTGGAACCCAGGGGGCGCAGCTGAAGCTTTCTTT
NA	TRBV11-2	TRBJ1-2	TRBD1	CASSLGLQGDYGYTF	TGTGCCAGCAGCTTAGGGCTTCAGGGGGACTATGGCTACACCTTC
few	TRBV10-2	TRBJ2-7	TRBD1	CASRRGVGTGAYEQYF	TGCGCCAGCAGGAGAGGAGTGGGGACAGGGGCCTACGAGCAGTACTTC
NA	TRBV4-1	TRBJ2-7	TRBD1	CASSRTDRGVYEQYF	TGCGCCAGCAGCCGTACCGACAGGGGCGTTTACGAGCAGTACTTC
NA	TRBV6-5	TRBJ2-7	TRBD1	CASSSPGQGNYEQYF	TGTGCCAGCAGTTCCCCGGGACAGGGAAACTACGAGCAGTACTTC
NA	TRBV5-5	TRBJ2-7	NA	CASSLRGRDYEQYF	TGTGCCAGCAGCTTGAGAGGCAGGGACTACGAGCAGTACTTC
NA	TRBV2	TRBJ1-1	TRBD1	CASTLGQGKNTEAFF	TGTGCCAGCACCCTGGGACAGGGTAAGAACACTGAAGCTTTCTTT
NA	TRBV6-1	TRBJ2-7	NA	CASSEKRWDITYEQYF	TGTGCCAGCAGTGAGAAGAGGTGGGACATCACCTACGAGCAGTACTTC
NA	TRBV7-6	TRBJ1-2	NA	CASSLVTAQNYTF	TGTGCCAGCAGCTTGGTCACGGCACAGAACTACACCTTC
NA	TRBV12-5	TRBJ1-2	TRBD1	CASGFPDRGPNYGYTF	TGTGCTAGTGGTTTCCCGGACAGGGGTCCTAACTATGGCTACACCTTC
once	TRBV9	TRBJ2-3	TRBD2	CASSVSGGAGGTDTQYF	TGTGCCAGCAGCGTATCCGGGGGGGCTGGAGGCACAGATACGCAGTATTTT
once	TRBV11-1	TRBJ2-3	TRBD2	CASSSGTSGGTDTQYF	TGTGCCAGCAGCTCCGGGACTAGCGGGGGTACAGATACGCAGTATTTT
NA	TRBV6-1	TRBJ1-1	NA	CASSQPGGNTEAFF	TGTGCCAGCAGTCAACCCGGAGGGAACACTGAAGCTTTCTTT